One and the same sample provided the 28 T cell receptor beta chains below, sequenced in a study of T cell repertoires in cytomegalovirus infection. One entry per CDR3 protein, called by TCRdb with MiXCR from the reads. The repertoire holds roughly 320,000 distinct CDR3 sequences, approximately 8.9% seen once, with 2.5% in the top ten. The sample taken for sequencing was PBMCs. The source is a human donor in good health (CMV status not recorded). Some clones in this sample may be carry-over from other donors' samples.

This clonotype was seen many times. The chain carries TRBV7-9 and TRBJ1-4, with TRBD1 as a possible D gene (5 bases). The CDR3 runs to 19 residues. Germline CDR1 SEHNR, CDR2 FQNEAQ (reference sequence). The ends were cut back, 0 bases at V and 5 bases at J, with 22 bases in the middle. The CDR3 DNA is TGTGCCAGCAGCTTAGCGCCGGAGAGGAACCCCTGGGGGAATGAAAAACTGTTTTTT. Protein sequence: CASSLAPERNPWGNEKLFF. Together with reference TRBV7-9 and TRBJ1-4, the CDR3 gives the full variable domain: DTGVSQNPRHKITKRGQNVTFRCDPISEHNRLYWYRQTLGQGPEFLTYFQNEAQLEKSRLLSDRFSAERPKGSFSTLEIQRTEQGDSAMYLCASSLAPERNPWGNEKLFFGSGTQLSVL.

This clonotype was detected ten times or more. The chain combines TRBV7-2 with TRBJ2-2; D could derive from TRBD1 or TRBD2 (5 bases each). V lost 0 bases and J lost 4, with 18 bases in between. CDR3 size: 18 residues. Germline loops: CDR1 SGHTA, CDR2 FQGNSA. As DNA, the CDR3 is TGTGCCAGCAGCTTAGCGAGGGGTGGGCTAGTCCCCACCGGGGAGCTGTTTTTT. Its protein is CASSLARGGLVPTGELFF.

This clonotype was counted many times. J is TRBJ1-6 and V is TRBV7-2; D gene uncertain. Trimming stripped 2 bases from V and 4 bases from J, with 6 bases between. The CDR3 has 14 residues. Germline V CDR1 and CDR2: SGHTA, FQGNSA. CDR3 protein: CASSLKRYNSPLHF. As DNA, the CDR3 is TGTGCCAGCAGCTTAAAACGGTATAATTCACCCCTCCACTTT.

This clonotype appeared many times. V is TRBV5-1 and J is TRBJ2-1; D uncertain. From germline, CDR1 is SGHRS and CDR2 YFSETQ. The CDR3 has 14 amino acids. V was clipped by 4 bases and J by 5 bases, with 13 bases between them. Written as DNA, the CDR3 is TGCGCCAGCAGCCAATGGACGGTTAACAATGAGCAGTTCTTC. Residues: CASSQWTVNNEQFF.

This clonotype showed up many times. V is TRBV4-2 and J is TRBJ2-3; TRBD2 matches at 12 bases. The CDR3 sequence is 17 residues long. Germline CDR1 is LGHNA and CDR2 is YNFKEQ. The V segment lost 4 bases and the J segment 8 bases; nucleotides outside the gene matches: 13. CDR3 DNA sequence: TGTGCCAGCAGCCCCCTAGCGGGGGGGCGCATGGAGGGTACGCAGTATTTT. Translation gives CASSPLAGGRMEGTQYF.

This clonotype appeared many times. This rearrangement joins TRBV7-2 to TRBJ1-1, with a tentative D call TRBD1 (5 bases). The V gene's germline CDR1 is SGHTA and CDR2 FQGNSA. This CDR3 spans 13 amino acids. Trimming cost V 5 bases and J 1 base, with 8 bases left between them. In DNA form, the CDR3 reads TGTGCCAGCAGCCGACAGCAGAACACTGAAGCTTTCTTT. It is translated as CASSRQQNTEAFF.

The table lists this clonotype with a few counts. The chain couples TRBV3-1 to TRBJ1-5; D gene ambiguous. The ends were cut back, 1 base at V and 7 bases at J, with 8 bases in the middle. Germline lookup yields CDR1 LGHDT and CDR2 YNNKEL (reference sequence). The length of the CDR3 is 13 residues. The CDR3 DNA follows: TGTGCCAGCAGCCAAGGCAGATGGCAGCCCCAGCATTTT. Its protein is CASSQGRWQPQHF.

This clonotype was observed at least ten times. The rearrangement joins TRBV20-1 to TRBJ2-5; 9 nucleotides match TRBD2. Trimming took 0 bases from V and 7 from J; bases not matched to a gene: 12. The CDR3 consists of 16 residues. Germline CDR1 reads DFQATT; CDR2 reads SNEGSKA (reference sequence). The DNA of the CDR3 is TGCAGTGCTAGAGATGGGTCCGCGGGGGGGAGTGTGACCCAGTACTTC. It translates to CSARDGSAGGSVTQYF.

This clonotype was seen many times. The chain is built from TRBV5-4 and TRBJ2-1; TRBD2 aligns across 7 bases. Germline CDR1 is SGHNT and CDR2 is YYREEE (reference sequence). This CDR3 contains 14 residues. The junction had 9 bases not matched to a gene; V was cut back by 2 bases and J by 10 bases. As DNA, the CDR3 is TGTGCCAGCAGCTTAGTAAGTTCAGCGGGGGAGCAGTTCTTC. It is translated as CASSLVSSAGEQFF. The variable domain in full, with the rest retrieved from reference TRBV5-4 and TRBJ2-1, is ETGVTQSPTHLIKTRGQQVTLRCSSQSGHNTVSWYQQALGQGPQFIFQYYREEENGRGNFPPRFSGLQFPNYSSELNVNALELDDSALYLCASSLVSSAGEQFFGPGTRLTVL.

DNA for the CDR3: TGTGCCACCCACGACAGGGAGGGACGGACTGAAGCTTTCTTT. It encodes CATHDREGRTEAFF. The chain links TRBV15 to TRBJ1-1; 7 bases are a match to TRBD1. The CDR3 covers 14 residues. Germline V lookup: CDR1 LNHNV, CDR2 YYDKDF (reference sequence). Losses at the gene ends were 8 bases for V and 5 bases for J; bases not matched to a gene: 11.

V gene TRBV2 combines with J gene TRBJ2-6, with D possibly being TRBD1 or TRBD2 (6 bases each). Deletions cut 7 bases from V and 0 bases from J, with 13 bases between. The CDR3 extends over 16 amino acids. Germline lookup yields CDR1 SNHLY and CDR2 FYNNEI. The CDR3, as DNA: TGTGCCAGCATTTTAGGAGGGGGCTCTGGGGCCAACGTCCTGACTTTC. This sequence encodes CASILGGGSGANVLTF.

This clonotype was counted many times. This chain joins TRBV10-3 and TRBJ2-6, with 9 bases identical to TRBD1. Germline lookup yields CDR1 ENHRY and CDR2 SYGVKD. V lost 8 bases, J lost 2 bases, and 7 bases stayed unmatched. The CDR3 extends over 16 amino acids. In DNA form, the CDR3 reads TGTGCCATCGGGGGGGACAGGGCTCCTGGGGCCAACGTCCTGACTTTC. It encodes CAIGGDRAPGANVLTF.

CDR3 region: CATSRDKGLAKTQYF. DNA of the CDR3: TGTGCCACCAGCAGAGACAAGGGACTAGCAAAGACCCAGTACTTC. The V and J genes are TRBV15 and TRBJ2-5, with TRBD2 matching over 9 bases. Looked up from germline, CDR1 is LNHNV and CDR2 is YYDKDF (reference sequence). Trimming removed 0 bases from V and 6 bases from J; junction bases left unmatched: 5. This CDR3 comprises 15 residues.

The CDR3 DNA is TGTGCCAGCGGGACTAGCGGGGGGCACGGCCAAGAGACCCAGTACTTC. This encodes CASGTSGGHGQETQYF. This chain uses TRBV2 with TRBJ2-5; 15 nucleotides agree with TRBD2. From germline, CDR1 is SNHLY and CDR2 FYNNEI. The V gene end was trimmed by 8 bases and the J gene end by 1 base; junction bases not matched to a gene: 5. CDR3 length equals 16 residues. Looking up the rest from reference TRBV2 and TRBJ2-5 gives the full variable domain: EPEVTQTPSHQVTQMGQEVILRCVPISNHLYFYWYRQILGQKVEFLVSFYNNEISEKSEIFDDQFSVERPDGSNFTLKIRSTKLEDSAMYFCASGTSGGHGQETQYFGPGTRLLVL.

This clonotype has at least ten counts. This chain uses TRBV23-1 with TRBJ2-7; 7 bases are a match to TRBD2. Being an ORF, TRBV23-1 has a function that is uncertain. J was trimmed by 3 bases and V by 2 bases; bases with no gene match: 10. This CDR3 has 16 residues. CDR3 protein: CASSQITSGECYEQYV. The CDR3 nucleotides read TGCGCCAGCAGTCAAATAACGAGCGGGGAATGCTACGAGCAGTACGTC.

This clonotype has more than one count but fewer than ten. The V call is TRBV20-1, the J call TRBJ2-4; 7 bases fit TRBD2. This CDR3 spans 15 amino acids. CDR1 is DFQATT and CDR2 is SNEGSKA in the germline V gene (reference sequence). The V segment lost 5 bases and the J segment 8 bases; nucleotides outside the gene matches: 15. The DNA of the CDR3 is TGCAGTGCTGAAAGCGGTATAAGCGGGGCGTACATTCAGTACTTC. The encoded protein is CSAESGISGAYIQYF.

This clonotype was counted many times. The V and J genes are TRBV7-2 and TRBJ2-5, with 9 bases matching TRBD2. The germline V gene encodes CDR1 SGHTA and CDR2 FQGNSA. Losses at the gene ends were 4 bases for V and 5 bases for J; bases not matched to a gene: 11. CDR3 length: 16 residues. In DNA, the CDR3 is TGTGCCAGCAGCTCCCCGTCAACGCGGGGGGGGGAGACCCAGTACTTC. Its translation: CASSSPSTRGGETQYF.

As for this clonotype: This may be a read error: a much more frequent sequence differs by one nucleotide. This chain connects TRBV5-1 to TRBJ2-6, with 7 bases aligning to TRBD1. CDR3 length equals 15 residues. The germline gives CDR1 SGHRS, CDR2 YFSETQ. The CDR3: CPSAPGTAGANVLTF. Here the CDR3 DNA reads TGCCCCAGCGCCCCCGGGACAGCTGGGGCCAACGTCCTGACTTTC.

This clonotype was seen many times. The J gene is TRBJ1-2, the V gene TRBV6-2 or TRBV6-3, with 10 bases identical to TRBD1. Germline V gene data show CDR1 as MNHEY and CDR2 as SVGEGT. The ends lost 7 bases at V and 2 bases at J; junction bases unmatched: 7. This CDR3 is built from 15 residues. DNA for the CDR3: TGTGCCAGCAATGGTCCGGGACAGGGGAACTATGGCTACACCTTC. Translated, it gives CASNGPGQGNYGYTF.

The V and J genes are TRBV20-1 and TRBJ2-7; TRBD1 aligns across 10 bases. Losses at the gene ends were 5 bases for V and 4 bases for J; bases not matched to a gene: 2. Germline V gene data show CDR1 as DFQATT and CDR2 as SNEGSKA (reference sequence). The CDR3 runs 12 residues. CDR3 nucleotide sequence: TGCAGTGCTGAGGGACAGGGGTACGAGCAGTACGTC. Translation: CSAEGQGYEQYV.

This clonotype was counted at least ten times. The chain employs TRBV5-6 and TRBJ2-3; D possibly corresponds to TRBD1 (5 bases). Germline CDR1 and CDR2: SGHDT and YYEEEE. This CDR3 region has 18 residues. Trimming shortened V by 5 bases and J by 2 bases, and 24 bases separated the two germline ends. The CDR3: CASSLRSTGRPITDTQYF. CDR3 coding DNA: TGTGCCAGCAGTTTGAGGAGCACAGGAAGACCAATCACAGATACGCAGTATTTT.

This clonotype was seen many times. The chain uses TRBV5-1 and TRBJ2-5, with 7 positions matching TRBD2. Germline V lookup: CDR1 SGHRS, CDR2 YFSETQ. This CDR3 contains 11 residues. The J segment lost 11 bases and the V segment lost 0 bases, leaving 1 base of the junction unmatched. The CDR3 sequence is CASSLEGLQYF. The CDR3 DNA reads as TGCGCCAGCAGCTTGGAGGGACTACAGTACTTC.

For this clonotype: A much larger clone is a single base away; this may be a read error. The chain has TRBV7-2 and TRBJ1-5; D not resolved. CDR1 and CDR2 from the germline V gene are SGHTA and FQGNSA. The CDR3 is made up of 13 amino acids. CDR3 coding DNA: TGTGCCAGCAGCCCGTTGTTCAATCAGCCCCAGCGTTTT. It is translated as CASSPLFNQPQRF.

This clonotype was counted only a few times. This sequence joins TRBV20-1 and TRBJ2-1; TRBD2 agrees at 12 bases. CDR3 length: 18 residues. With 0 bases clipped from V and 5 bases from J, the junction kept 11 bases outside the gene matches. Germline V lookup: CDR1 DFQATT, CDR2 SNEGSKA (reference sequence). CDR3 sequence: CSARDGTSGYSVHNEQFF. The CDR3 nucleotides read TGCAGTGCTAGAGATGGGACTAGCGGGTACTCGGTTCACAATGAGCAGTTCTTC.

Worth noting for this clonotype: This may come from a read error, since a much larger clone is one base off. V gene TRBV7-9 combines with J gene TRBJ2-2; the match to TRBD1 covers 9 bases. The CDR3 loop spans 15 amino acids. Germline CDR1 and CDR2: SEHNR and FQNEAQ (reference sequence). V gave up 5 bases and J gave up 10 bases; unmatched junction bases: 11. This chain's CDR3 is CASSAPGQGAEELFF. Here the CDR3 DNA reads TGTGCCAGCAGCGCCCCGGGACAGGGCGCCGAGGAGCTGTTTTTT. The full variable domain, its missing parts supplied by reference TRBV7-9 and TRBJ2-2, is DTGVSQNPRHKITKRGQNVTFRCDPISEHNRLYWYRQTLGQGPEFLTYFQNEAQLEKSRLLSDRFSAERPKGSFSTLEIQRTEQGDSAMYLCASSAPGQGAEELFFGEGSRLTVL.

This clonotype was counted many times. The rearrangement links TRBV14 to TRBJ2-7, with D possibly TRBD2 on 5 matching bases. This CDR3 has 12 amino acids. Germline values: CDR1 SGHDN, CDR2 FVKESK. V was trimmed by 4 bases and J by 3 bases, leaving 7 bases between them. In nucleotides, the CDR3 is TGTGCCAGCAGCCTCCGGGGCTACGAGCAGTACTTC. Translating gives CASSLRGYEQYF.

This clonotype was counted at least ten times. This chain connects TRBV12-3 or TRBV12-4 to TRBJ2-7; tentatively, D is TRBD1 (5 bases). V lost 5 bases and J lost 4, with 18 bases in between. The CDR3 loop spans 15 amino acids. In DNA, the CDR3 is TGTGCCAGCAGTCCCGAAGGGGCACCAGTTTACGAGCAGTACGTC. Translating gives CASSPEGAPVYEQYV.

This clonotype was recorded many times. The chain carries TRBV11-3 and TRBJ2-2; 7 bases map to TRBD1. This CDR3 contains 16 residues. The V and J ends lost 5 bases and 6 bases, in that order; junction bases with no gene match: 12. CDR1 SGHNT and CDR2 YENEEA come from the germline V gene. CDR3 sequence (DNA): TGTGCCAGCAGCCCTCGGACAGGCTCGGGTCCCGGGGAGCTGTTTTTT. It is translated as CASSPRTGSGPGELFF.